One and the same sample provided the 18 T cell receptor beta chains below, sequenced in a study of blood T cell repertoires in COVID-19 (dated by TCRdb to about 2020). The library was built by means of the immunoSEQ multiplex PCR assay. TCRdb's version of the immuneACCESS table is confined to in-frame rearrangements and falls short of the full clone set. An unresolved V gene accounts for under half of the shortfall where checked; the remainder is of unknown origin. Here the sample has around 100,000 clones; roughly 92% occur a single time. Of the sample, 1.9% falls within the top ten clones. Sequenced sample: peripheral blood. The source is a woman in her forties or fifties with COVID-19, enrolled during active disease.

The gene calls are TRBV18 and TRBJ2-7; possibly TRBD2 for D (5 bases). The V end lost 3 bases, the J end lost 5 bases, and 20 bases lay between the germline ends. The CDR3 has 16 amino acids. CDR1 is KGHSH, CDR2 LQKENI, per germline. CDR3: CASSPPPRGVRHEQYF. As DNA, the CDR3 is TGTGCCAGCTCACCCCCCCCTCGGGGAGTCCGCCACGAGCAGTACTTC. Full variable domain (rest looked up from reference TRBV18 and TRBJ2-7): NAGVMQNPRHLVRRRGQEARLRCSPMKGHSHVYWYRQLPEEGLKFMVYLQKENIIDESGMPKERFSAEFPKEGPSILRIQQVVRGDSAAYFCASSPPPRGVRHEQYFGPGTRLTVT.

This chain links TRBV5-1 with TRBJ1-1, with TRBD1 matching over 9 bases. Germline V gene data show CDR1 as SGHRS and CDR2 as YFSETQ. V shed 4 bases, J shed 10 bases, and the junction held 14 bases outside the gene matches. The CDR3 is made up of 15 amino acids. The chain's CDR3 is CASSLLVQGARGAFF. In DNA, the CDR3 is TGCGCCAGCAGCCTTCTCGTACAGGGGGCAAGGGGAGCTTTCTTT.

This chain uses TRBV19 with TRBJ1-2; TRBD1 might be the D (5 bases). V was cut by 5 bases and J by 5 bases, with 15 bases left in between. This CDR3 has 14 residues. Germline values: CDR1 LNHDA, CDR2 SQIVND (reference sequence). The CDR3 DNA sequence: TGTGCCAGTAGTGGGGACGGACTACCGTATGGCTACACCTTC. The encoded protein is CASSGDGLPYGYTF.

CDR3 coding DNA: TGTGCCAGTAGTATATCCAGATCGAATGAAAAACTGTTTTTT. It specifies CASSISRSNEKLFF. The rearrangement joins TRBV19 to TRBJ1-4, with D unclear. Per the germline V gene, CDR1 is LNHDA and CDR2 is SQIVND (reference sequence). Deletions cut 2 bases from V and 5 bases from J, with 9 bases between. The CDR3 is 14 amino acids.

V and J are TRBV7-6 and TRBJ1-6; 8 nucleotides match TRBD1. This CDR3 has 14 amino acids. The J segment lost 7 bases and the V segment lost 1 base, leaving 0 bases of the junction unmatched. The V gene's germline CDR1 is SGHVS and CDR2 FNYEAQ. CDR3 amino acids: CASSLGTGNSPLHF. In DNA, the CDR3 is TGTGCCAGCAGCTTAGGGACAGGGAATTCACCCCTCCACTTT. Full variable domain (remainder filled in from reference TRBV7-6 and TRBJ1-6): GAGVSQSPRYKVTKRGQDVALRCDPISGHVSLYWYRQALGQGPEFLTYFNYEAQQDKSGLPNDRFSAERPEGSISTLTIQRTEQRDSAMYRCASSLGTGNSPLHFGNGTRLTVT.

This clone was detected a few times. V is TRBV2 and J is TRBJ1-2; D not resolved. This CDR3 has 15 amino acids. V was trimmed by 10 bases and J by 2 bases, leaving 20 bases between them. Germline CDR1 SNHLY, CDR2 FYNNEI. The DNA for the CDR3 is TGTGCCACCCTGAGAGGGTTTCGTGCGAACTATGGCTACACCTTC. Amino acid sequence: CATLRGFRANYGYTF.

CDR3 sequence: CASTQRGFGAFF. The CDR3 nucleotides read TGTGCCAGCACCCAGAGAGGGTTTGGAGCTTTCTTT. The chain employs TRBV6-5 and TRBJ1-1, with D unresolved. The length of the CDR3 is 12 residues. V was cut by 7 bases and J by 10 bases, with 16 bases left in between. Germline assignment: CDR1 MNHEY and CDR2 SVGAGI.

V is TRBV21-1 and J is TRBJ2-2; TRBD2, as called in the table, went unchecked against the DNA. TRBV21-1 is given as a pseudogene. This CDR3 contains 16 residues. The DNA for the CDR3 is TGTGCCAGCAGCAAAGGAGACCGGAGGGGCACCGGGGAGCTGTTTTTT. This gives the protein CASSKGDRRGTGELFF.

The rearrangement links TRBV6-5 to TRBJ2-6; D not resolved. Germline V gives CDR1 MNHEY, CDR2 SVGAGI. This CDR3 has 16 amino acids. V was trimmed by 3 bases and J by 1 base, leaving 10 bases between them. DNA for the CDR3: TGTGCCAGCAGTTATGCCTTAACTTCTGGGGCCAACGTCCTGACTTTC. Protein: CASSYALTSGANVLTF.

V and J are TRBV7-2 and TRBJ2-2; 10 nucleotides line up with TRBD2. The CDR3 spans 17 residues. The germline V gene has CDR1 SGHTA and CDR2 FQGNSA. Germline trimming cut 3 bases from V and 1 base from J; bases unmatched to any gene: 5. The CDR3 sequence is CASSFIAGGLNTGELFF. The CDR3 DNA reads as TGTGCCAGCAGCTTCATAGCGGGGGGACTGAACACCGGGGAGCTGTTTTTT.

The chain has TRBV13 and TRBJ1-2; 7 nucleotides line up with TRBD1. The germline CDR1 and CDR2 sequences are PRHDT and FYEKMQ (reference sequence). The CDR3 spans 14 residues. J lost 6 bases, V lost 0 bases, and 4 bases had no gene match. CDR3 DNA: TGTGCCAGCAGCTTAGGGACAGGGTATGATGGCTACACCTTC. This gives the protein CASSLGTGYDGYTF.

The chain couples TRBV2 to TRBJ2-7; perhaps TRBD2 as D (6 bases). V lost 2 bases to trimming and J lost 1 base, with 15 bases between them. CDR3 length: 16 residues. Germline V gene data show CDR1 as SNHLY and CDR2 as FYNNEI. CDR3 region: CASSERLDYGSYEQYV. The CDR3 bases are TGTGCCAGCAGTGAAAGATTGGACTACGGGTCCTACGAGCAGTACGTC.

CDR3 sequence (DNA): TGTGCCAGCAGTTTGAACAGCGGGGAGACCCAGTACTTC. This translates into CASSLNSGETQYF. The rearrangement uses TRBV12-3 or TRBV12-4 and TRBJ2-5; D may be TRBD2 (6 bases). V was trimmed by 3 bases and J by 5 bases, leaving 10 bases between them. The CDR3 consists of 13 residues.

This rearrangement joins TRBV5-5 to TRBJ2-4, with D perhaps matching TRBD1 (5 bases). The CDR3 is 15 amino acids. Germline V gene data show CDR1 as SGHKS and CDR2 as YYEKEE (reference sequence). V shed 0 bases and J shed 7 bases, with 14 bases lying between them. CDR3 coding DNA: TGTGCCAGCAGCTTGGAAGGGGCCCATAGGAACATTCAGTACTTC. This translates into CASSLEGAHRNIQYF.

This clone was found once. This sequence joins TRBV12-3 or TRBV12-4 and TRBJ2-1; D is unclear. V lost 6 bases to trimming and J lost 5 bases, with 5 bases between them. This CDR3 region has 11 residues. The CDR3 reads CASSQNNEQFF. DNA of the CDR3: TGTGCCAGCAGCCAGAACAATGAGCAGTTCTTC.

The chain employs TRBV4-3 and TRBJ1-1, with D perhaps TRBD1 (5 bases). The V end lost 4 bases, the J end lost 1 base, and 13 bases lay between the germline ends. The length of the CDR3 is 15 residues. Germline V gene lookup returns CDR1 LGHNA and CDR2 YSLEER. In DNA form, the CDR3 reads TGCGCCAGCAGCCCGGTTTCTAGGGGGAACACTGAAGCTTTCTTT. Its protein is CASSPVSRGNTEAFF.

The V and J genes are TRBV5-1 and TRBJ2-2; 9 bases agree with TRBD2. Germline values: CDR1 SGHRS, CDR2 YFSETQ. The CDR3 covers 19 residues. V lost 2 bases, J lost 4 bases, and 15 bases stayed unmatched. Here the CDR3 DNA reads TGCGCCAGCAGCTTTTCAAGTAGCGGGGGCTCATGGGGCACCGGGGAGCTGTTTTTT. This encodes CASSFSSSGGSWGTGELFF.

This chain uses TRBV19 with TRBJ2-1; D is unresolved. Trimming stripped 5 bases from V and 4 bases from J, with 12 bases between. The CDR3 covers 14 residues. Germline V CDR1 and CDR2: LNHDA, SQIVND (reference sequence). The CDR3 sequence: CASSFGGEYNEQFF. The DNA of the CDR3 is TGTGCCAGTAGTTTCGGCGGAGAGTACAATGAGCAGTTCTTC.